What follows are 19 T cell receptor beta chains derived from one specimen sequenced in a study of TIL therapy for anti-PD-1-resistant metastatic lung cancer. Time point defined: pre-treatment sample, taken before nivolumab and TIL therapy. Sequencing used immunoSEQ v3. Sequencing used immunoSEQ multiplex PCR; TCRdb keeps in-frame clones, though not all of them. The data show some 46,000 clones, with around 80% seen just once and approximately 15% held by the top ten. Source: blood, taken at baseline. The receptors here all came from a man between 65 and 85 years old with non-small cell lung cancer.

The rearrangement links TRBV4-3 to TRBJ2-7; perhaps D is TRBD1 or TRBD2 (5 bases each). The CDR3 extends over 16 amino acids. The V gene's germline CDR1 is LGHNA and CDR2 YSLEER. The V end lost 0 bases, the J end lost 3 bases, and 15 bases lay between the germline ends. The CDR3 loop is CASSQDTGPSFYEQYF. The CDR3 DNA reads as TGCGCCAGCAGCCAAGATACGGGACCTTCTTTCTACGAGCAGTACTTC.

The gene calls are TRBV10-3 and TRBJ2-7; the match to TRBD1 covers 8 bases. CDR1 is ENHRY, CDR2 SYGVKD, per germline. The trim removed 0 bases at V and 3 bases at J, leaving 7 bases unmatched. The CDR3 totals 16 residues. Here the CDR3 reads CAISESAATGDYEQYF. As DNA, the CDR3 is TGTGCCATCAGTGAGTCCGCGGCGACAGGGGACTACGAGCAGTACTTC.

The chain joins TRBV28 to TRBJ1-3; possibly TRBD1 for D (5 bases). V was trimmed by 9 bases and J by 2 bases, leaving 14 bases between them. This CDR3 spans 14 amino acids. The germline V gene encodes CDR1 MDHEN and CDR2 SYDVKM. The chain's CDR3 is CASLGQGTGNTIYF. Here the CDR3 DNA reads TGTGCCAGTCTCGGCCAGGGAACTGGAAACACCATATATTTT.

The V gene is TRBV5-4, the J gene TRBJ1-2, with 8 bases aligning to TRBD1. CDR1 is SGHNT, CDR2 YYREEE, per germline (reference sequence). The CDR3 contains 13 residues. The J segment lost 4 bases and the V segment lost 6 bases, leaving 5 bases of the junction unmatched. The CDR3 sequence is CASTPDRGYGYTF. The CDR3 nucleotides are TGTGCCAGCACCCCAGACAGGGGCTATGGCTACACCTTC.

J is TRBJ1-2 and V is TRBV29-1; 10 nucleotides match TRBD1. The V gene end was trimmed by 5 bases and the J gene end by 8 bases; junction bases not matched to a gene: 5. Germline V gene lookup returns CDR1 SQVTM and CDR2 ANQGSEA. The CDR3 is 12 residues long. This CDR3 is CSVSTTGGGYTF. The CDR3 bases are TGCAGCGTTTCAACGACAGGGGGCGGCTACACCTTC. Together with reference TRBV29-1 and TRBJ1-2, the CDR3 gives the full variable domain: SAVISQKPSRDICQRGTSLTIQCQVDSQVTMMFWYRQQPGQSLTLIATANQGSEATYESGFVIDKFPISRPNLTFSTLTVSNMSPEDSSIYLCSVSTTGGGYTFGSGTRLTVV.

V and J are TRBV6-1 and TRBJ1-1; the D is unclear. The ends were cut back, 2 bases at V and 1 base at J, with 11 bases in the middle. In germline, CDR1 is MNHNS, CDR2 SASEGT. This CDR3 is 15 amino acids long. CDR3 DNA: TGTGCCAGCAGTGAATGGACCGACAAGAACACTGAAGCTTTCTTT. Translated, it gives CASSEWTDKNTEAFF.

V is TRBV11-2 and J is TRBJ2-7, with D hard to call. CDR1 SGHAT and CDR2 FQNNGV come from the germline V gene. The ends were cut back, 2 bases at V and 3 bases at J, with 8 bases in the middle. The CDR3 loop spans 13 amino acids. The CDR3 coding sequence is TGTGCCAGCAGCTTACGGACGCTCTACGAGCAGTACTTC. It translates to CASSLRTLYEQYF.

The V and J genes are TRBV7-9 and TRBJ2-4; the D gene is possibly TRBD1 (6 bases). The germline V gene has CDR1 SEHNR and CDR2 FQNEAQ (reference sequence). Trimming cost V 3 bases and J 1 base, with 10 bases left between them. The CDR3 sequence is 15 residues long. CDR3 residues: CASSLSQGAKNIQYF. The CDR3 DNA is TGTGCCAGCAGCTTGAGTCAGGGGGCCAAAAACATTCAGTACTTC.

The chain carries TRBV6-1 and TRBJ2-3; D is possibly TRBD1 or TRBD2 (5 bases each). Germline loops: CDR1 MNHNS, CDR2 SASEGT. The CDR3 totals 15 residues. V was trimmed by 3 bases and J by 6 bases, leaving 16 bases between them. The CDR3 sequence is CASSDGTILADTQYF. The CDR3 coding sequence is TGTGCCAGCAGTGACGGGACCATACTGGCGGATACGCAGTATTTT.

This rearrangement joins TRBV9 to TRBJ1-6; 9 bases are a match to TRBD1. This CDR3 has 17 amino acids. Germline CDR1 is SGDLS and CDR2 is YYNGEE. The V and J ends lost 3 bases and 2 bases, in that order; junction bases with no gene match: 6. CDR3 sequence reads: CASSADGTGTYNSPLHF. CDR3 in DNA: TGTGCCAGCAGCGCGGATGGGACAGGGACCTATAATTCACCCCTCCACTTT. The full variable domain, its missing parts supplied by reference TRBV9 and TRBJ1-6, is DSGVTQTPKHLITATGQRVTLRCSPRSGDLSVYWYQQSLDQGLQFLIQYYNGEERAKGNILERFSAQQFPDLHSELNLSSLELGDSALYFCASSADGTGTYNSPLHFGNGTRLTVT.

The CDR3 protein is CASSLVPDTEAFF. CDR3 coding DNA: TGTGCCAGCAGCTTAGTGCCGGATACTGAAGCTTTCTTT. The chain has TRBV7-2 and TRBJ1-1; D uncertain. CDR3 length: 13 residues. V was cut by 1 base and J by 5 bases, with 8 bases left in between. Germline CDR1 reads SGHTA; CDR2 reads FQGNSA.

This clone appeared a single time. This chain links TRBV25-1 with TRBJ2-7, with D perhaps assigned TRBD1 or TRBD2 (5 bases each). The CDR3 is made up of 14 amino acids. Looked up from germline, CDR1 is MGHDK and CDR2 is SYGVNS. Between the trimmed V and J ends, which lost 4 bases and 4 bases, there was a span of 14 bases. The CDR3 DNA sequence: TGTGCCAGCAGTGGTGGGGGTTGGAGTTACGAGCAGTACTTC. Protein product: CASSGGGWSYEQYF.

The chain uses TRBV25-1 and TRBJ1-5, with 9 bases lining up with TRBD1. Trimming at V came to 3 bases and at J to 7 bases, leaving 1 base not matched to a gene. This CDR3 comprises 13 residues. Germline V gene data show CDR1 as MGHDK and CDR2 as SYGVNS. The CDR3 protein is CASSDTGGQPQHF. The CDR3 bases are TGTGCCAGCAGTGATACAGGGGGCCAGCCCCAGCATTTT.

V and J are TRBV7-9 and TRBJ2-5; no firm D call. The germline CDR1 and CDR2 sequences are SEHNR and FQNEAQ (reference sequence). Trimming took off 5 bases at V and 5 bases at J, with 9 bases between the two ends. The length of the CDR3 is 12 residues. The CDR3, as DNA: TGTGCCAGCAGCCGAGGTGAGGAGACCCAGTACTTC. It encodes CASSRGEETQYF. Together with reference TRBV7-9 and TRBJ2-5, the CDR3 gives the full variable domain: DTGVSQNPRHKITKRGQNVTFRCDPISEHNRLYWYRQTLGQGPEFLTYFQNEAQLEKSRLLSDRFSAERPKGSFSTLEIQRTEQGDSAMYLCASSRGEETQYFGPGTRLLVL.

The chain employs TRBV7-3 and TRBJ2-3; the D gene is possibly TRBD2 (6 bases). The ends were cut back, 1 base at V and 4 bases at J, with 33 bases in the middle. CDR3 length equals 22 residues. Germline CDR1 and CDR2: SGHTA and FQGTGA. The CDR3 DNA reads TGTGCCAGCAGCTTAATACCCAGACAACCAAACTCCAGGGCGGGAAACGCAGATACGCAGTATTTT. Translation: CASSLIPRQPNSRAGNADTQYF.

The CDR3 nucleotides are TGCGCCAGCCACTTGGGGGGTTCTGGAAACACCATATATTTT. It is translated as CASHLGGSGNTIYF. The chain uses TRBV5-1 and TRBJ1-3; tentatively, D is TRBD1 (5 bases). The germline gives CDR1 SGHRS, CDR2 YFSETQ. The CDR3 covers 14 residues. The V end was cut by 7 bases, the J end by 1 base, with 12 bases between.

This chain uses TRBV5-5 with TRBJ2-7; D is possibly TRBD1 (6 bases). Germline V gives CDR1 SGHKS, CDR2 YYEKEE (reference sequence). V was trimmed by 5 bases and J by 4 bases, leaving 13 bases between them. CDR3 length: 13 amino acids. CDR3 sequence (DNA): TGTGCCAGCAGTCGGAGGCAGGGGTACGAGCAGTACTTC. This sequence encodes CASSRRQGYEQYF.

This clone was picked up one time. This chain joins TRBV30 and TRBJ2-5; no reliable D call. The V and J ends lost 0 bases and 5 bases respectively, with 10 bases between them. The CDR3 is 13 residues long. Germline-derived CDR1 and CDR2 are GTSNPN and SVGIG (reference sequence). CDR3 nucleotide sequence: TGTGCCTGGAGTGTAGACTTGGGGGAGACCCAGTACTTC. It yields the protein CAWSVDLGETQYF.

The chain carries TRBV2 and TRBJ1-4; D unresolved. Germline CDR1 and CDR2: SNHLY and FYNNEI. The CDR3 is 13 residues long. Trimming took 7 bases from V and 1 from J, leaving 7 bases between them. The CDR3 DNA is TGTGCCAGCAAATCGGGAACTAATGAAAAACTGTTTTTT. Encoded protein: CASKSGTNEKLFF. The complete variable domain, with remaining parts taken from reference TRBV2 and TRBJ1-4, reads EPEVTQTPSHQVTQMGQEVILRCVPISNHLYFYWYRQILGQKVEFLVSFYNNEISEKSEIFDDQFSVERPDGSNFTLKIRSTKLEDSAMYFCASKSGTNEKLFFGSGTQLSVL.